This T cell receptor beta chain was found in a study of cytomegalovirus exposure and HLA in healthy donors. Primers: 60 Vbeta forward and 13 Jbeta reverse. Libraries were prepared by immunoSEQ multiplex PCR; TCRdb keeps only in-frame clonotypes and omits some of them. The data show around 110,000 clones, with 65% to 90% seen just once and roughly 3.9% held by the top ten. Study-wide points: The study designated 150 or so TCR beta chains cytomegalovirus-associated.

CDR3 length equals 19 residues. The V segment lost 4 bases and the J segment 0 bases; nucleotides outside the gene matches: 13. Per the germline V gene, CDR1 is SGHDT and CDR2 is YYEEEE. Concerning this clone itself: Its antigen is not known.

The specimen sequenced was PBMCs. The TCR sequence derives from a woman aged 25-40 years in good health and CMV-seronegative. The rearrangement links TRBV5-6 to TRBJ2-4; 10 bases map to TRBD1. This chain's CDR3 is CASSQRQGASDIAKNIQYF. In DNA, the CDR3 is TGTGCCAGCAGCCAGAGACAGGGGGCCTCGGATATAGCCAAAAACATTCAGTACTTC.